This T cell receptor beta chain is drawn from a study of naive and memory T cell subsets. The study, taken as a whole, reports: Each distinct alpha or beta sequence counts as one clonotype. Over 90% of naive TCR sequences appeared only once after error correction, unlike memory subsets.

Regarding this clonotype: Its antigen is unknown.

An equimolar mix of two oligonucleotides served as the beta constant-region primer for TRBC1 and TRBC2. From the UMI-ligation and nested PCR reads, TCRdb called clonotypes with MiXCR, one entry per CDR3 protein. This sample has over 75,000 distinct CDR3 sequences; approximately 14% occur once, and the top ten carry approximately 0.94%. Germline CDR1 is SGHNT and CDR2 is YYREEE (reference sequence). The CDR3 loop spans 15 amino acids. The J segment lost 5 bases and the V segment lost 4 bases, leaving 4 bases of the junction unmatched. Overnight CMV lysate stimulation of fresh PBMCs defined donor CMV status by CD4+ IFNgamma.

The TCR originated in a human donor in good health. This chain joins TRBV5-4 and TRBJ2-2; 11 bases map to TRBD1. The sample was central memory CD4+ T cells from blood. This CDR3 is CASSTGTGGTGELFF. The CDR3 DNA is TGTGCCAGCAGCACCGGGACAGGGGGTACCGGGGAGCTGTTTTTT.